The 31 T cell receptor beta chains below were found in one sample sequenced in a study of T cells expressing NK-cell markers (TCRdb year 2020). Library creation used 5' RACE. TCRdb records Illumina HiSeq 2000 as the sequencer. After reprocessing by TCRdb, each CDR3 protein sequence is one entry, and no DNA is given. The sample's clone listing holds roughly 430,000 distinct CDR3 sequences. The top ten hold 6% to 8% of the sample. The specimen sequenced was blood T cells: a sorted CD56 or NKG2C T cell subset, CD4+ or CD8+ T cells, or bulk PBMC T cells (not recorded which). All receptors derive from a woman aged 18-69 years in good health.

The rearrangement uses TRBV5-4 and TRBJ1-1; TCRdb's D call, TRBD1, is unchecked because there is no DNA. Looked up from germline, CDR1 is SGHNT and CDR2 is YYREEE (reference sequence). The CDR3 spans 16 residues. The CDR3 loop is CASSPGTVFMNTEAFF.

This CDR3 is CASRITGTSSYNEQFF. V gene TRBV6-1 combines with J gene TRBJ2-1; TCRdb lists TRBD1, though no DNA is available to test this call. The CDR3 is 16 residues long. Per germline, CDR1 MNHNS and CDR2 SASEGT.

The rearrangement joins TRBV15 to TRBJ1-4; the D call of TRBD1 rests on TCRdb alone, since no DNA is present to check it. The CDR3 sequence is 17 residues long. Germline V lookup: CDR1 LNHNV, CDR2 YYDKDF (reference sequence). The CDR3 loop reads CATSRKWGAATNEKLFF.

The CDR3 region is CSARTLAGGETQYF. The chain links TRBV20-1 to TRBJ2-5; TCRdb calls TRBD2, which cannot be checked without DNA. There are 14 residues in the CDR3. Germline lookup yields CDR1 DFQATT and CDR2 SNEGSKA (reference sequence).

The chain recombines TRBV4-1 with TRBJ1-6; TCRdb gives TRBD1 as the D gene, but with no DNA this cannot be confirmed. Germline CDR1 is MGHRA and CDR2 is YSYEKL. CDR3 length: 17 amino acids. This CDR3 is CASSPEGGSSYNSPLHF.

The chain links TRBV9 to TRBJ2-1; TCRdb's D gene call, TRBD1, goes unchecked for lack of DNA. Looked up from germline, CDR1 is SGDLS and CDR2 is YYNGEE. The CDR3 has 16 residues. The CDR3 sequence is CASSVGLEGTNNEQFF.

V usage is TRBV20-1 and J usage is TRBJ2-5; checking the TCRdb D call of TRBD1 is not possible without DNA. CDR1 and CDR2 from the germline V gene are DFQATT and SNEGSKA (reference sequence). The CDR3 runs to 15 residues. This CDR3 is CSASPRRQQQETQYF.

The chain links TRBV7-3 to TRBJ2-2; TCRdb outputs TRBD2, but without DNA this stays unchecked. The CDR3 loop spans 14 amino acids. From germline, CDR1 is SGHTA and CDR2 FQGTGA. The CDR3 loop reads CASRARINTGELFF.

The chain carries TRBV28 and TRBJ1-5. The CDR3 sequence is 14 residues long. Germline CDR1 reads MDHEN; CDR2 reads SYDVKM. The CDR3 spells CASRLTVPNQPQHF. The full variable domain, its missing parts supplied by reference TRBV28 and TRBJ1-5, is DVKVTQSSRYLVKRTGEKVFLECVQDMDHENMFWYRQDPGLGLRLIYFSYDVKMKEKGDIPEGYSVSREKKERFSLILESASTNQTSMYLCASRLTVPNQPQHFGDGTRLSIL.

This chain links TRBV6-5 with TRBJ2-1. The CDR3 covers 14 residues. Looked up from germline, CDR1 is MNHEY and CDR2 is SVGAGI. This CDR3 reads CASSWGNPLNEQFF.

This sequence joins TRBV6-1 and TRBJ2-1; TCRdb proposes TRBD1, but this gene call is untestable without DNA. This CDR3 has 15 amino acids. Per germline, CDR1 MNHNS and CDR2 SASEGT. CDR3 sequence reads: CASRGQGLGDNEQFF.

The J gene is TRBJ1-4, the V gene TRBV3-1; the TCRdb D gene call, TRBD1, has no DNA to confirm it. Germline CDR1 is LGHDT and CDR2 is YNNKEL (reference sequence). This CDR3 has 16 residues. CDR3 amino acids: CASSQSDRGQLGKLFF.

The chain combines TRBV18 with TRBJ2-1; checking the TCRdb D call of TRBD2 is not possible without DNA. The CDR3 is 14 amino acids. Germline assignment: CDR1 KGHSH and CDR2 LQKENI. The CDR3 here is CASSPPGGDNEQFF.

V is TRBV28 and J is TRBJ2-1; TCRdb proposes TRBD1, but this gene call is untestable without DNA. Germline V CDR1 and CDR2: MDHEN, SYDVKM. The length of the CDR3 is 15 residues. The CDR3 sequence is CASSPRQASYNEQFF.

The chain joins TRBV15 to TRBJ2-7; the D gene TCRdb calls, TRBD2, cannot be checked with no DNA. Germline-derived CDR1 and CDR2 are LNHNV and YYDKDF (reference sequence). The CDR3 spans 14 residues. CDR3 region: CATSRDLTGNEQYF.

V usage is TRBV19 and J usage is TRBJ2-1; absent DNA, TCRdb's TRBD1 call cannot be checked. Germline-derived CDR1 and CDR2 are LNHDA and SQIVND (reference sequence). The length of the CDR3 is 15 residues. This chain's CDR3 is CASTYGGTGRDEQFF.

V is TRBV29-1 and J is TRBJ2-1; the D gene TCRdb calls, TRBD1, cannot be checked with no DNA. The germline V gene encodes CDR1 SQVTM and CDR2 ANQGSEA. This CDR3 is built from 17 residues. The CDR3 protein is CSGQTGFGSGAYNEQFF.

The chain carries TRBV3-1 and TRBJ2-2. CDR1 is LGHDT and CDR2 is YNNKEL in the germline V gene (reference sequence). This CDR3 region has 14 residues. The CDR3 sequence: CASSQGLVTGELFF. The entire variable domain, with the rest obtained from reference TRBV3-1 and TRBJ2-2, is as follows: DTAVSQTPKYLVTQMGNDKSIKCEQNLGHDTMYWYKQDSKKFLKIMFSYNNKELIINETVPNRFSPKSPDKAHLNLHINSLELGDSAVYFCASSQGLVTGELFFGEGSRLTVL.

The CDR3 loop is CASSGGQGYNEQFF. The chain joins TRBV6-1 to TRBJ2-1; as DNA is missing, the TRBD1 call by TCRdb cannot be tested. CDR3 length equals 14 residues. Germline V gives CDR1 MNHNS, CDR2 SASEGT.

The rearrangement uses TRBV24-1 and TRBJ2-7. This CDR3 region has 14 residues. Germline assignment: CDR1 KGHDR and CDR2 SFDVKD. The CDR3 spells CATSDPHVSYEQYF.

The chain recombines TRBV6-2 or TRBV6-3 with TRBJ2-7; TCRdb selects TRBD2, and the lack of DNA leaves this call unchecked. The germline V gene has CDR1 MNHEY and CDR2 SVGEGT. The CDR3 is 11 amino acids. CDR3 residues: CASSARAGVYF.

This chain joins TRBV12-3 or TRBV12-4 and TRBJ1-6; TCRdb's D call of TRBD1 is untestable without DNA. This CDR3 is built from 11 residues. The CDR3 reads CASSSRGPLHF.

This CDR3 reads CATRGQGKGTEAFF. The chain links TRBV10-3 to TRBJ1-1; no DNA is available, so the TRBD1 call from TCRdb remains unchecked. Germline assignment: CDR1 ENHRY and CDR2 SYGVKD. CDR3 size: 14 residues.

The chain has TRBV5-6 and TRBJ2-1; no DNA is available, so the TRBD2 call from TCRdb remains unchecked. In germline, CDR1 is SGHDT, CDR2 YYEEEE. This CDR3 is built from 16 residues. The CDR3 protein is CASSLANGASGTEQFF.

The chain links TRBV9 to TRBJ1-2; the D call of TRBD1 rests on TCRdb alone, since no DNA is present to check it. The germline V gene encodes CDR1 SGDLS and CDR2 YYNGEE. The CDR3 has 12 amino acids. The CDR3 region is CASSSYRGGYTF.

The CDR3 loop reads CSALTGTGATYEQYF. The rearrangement links TRBV20-1 to TRBJ2-7; TCRdb returns TRBD1, unconfirmable since there is no DNA. The CDR3 runs 15 residues. CDR1 DFQATT and CDR2 SNEGSKA come from the germline V gene (reference sequence).

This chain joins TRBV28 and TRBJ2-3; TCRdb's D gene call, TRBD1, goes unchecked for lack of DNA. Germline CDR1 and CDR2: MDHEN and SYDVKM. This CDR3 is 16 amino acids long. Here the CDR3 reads CASSRTGQGFIDTQYF.

The CDR3 sequence: CASSLAQWGELQETQYF. The chain recombines TRBV7-2 with TRBJ2-5; the TRBD1 assignment by TCRdb is unverifiable without DNA. The CDR3 has 17 residues. Germline V gene sequence: CDR1 SGHTA, CDR2 FQGNSA. Full variable domain (missing parts from reference TRBV7-2 and TRBJ2-5): GAGVSQSPSNKVTEKGKDVELRCDPISGHTALYWYRQSLGQGLEFLIYFQGNSAPDKSGLPSDRFSAERTGGSVSTLTIQRTQQEDSAVYLCASSLAQWGELQETQYFGPGTRLLVL.

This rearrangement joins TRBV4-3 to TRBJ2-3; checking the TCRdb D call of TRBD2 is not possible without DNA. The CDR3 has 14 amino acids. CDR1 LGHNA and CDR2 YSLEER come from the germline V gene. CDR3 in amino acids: CASSLTSGPDTQYF.

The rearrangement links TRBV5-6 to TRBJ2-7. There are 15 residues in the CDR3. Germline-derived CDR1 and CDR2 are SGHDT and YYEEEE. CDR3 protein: CASSPELALDYEQYF.

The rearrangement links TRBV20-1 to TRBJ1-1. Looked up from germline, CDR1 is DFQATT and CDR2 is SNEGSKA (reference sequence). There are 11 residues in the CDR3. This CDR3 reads CSAREGTEAFF.